Given below is one TCR beta chain in context. It lacks a known antigen. Nothing much larger sits one base from this clone, and base qualities are not available. This specimen belongs to a study of T cell responses to AZD1222 COVID-19 vaccine (dated by TCRdb to about 2021). Context from the whole study: AZD1222 recipients given second doses at about 4 weeks or at about 12 weeks were pooled, since spike-specific TCR depth and breadth were not found to differ between the two schedules. Enrollment into the trials was organized by age into subgroups of 18-55, 56-69 and 70-plus years, and those subgroups contained roughly 150, 30 and 60 TCR-sequenced participants, respectively. A total of more than 230 trial participants underwent TCR sequencing, of whom some 210 received two doses of AZD1222 and some 25 received two doses of the MenACWY control vaccine.

The CDR3 regions of human TCRbeta chains were subjected to immunosequencing. The source study handled its data this way. Repertoire TCRs were checked for matches against a reference library of SARS-CoV-2-specific TCRs that had been generated using the MIRA antigen-specificity platform. Breadth was defined as the fraction of unique TCRs that were SARS-CoV-2-associated, and depth was defined as the fraction of total T cells that were SARS-CoV-2-associated. Using the MIRA data, each spike-specific TCR was mapped to the spike region that the TCR reacts to and placed in a CD4 or CD8 class. Log10-transformed breadth and depth values were compared by one-way ANOVA with Sidak's multiple comparisons tests. This immuneACCESS table, as held by TCRdb, lists in-frame sequences with V and J called but not all clones. Of the missing ones, under half trace to an unresolved V gene in checked studies; the others have no known cause. V and J calls and clone size are copied from that table; D and trimming were computed from the DNA. Here the sample has about 170,000 clones; approximately 92% occur a single time. 1.5% to 2% of the sample is taken by the ten largest.

What the work shows at the level of the full study, not this receptor alone: Participants were mostly white British, with more females than males. The authors suggested clonal diversity may have been underestimated. Spike-specific TCR breadth and depth rose significantly after two AZD1222 doses compared with day 0 and with MenACWY recipients. Nearly half of unique spike-specific TCRs reportedly recognized epitopes outside regions mutated in the B.1.351 and B.1.1.7 variants. The whole spike protein was spanned by vaccine-associated CD4 TCRs, and dominant responses were seen in regions 160-218 and 743-854. Because no day 14 peak-response samples were available, the repertoires could be characterized only after the peak T cell response. The 56-69-year group was small, and its depth increase did not reach significance, likely because of low power. Conclusions about previously exposed vaccinees were limited because only a handful of AZD1222 recipients were SARS-CoV-2 seropositive at baseline.

What the time point label conveys for this sample: baseline before first vaccination. The vaccinee samples were drawn from two UK trials, COV001 and COV002, one of which was a single-blind randomized controlled phase 2/3 trial testing AZD1222 (ChAdOx1 nCoV-19) in healthy adults. For TCRbeta chain sequencing, PBMC samples were collected from trial participants at day 0 and at day 28 after the second dose. From the cysteine through the phenylalanine, the CDR3 covers 15 amino acids. This entry keeps only the CDR3 DNA: 45 bases, framed from base 1. Based on the germline V gene, the CDR1 and CDR2 sequences are LGHNA and YNFKEQ. V and J are trimmed by 8 bases and 8 bases, and the gene matches miss 14 bases of the junction.

The source is an adult in good health. The receptor chain draws on TRBV4-2 and TRBJ2-3, with TRBD2 identical over 9 junction bases. The sample here was peripheral blood, taken on day 0 of AZD1222 vaccination. The nucleotides are TGTGCCAGCGAACTAACTAGCGGGCGAGGAGGTACGCAGTATTTT. Translation gives CASELTSGRGGTQYF.